This paragraph reports one T cell receptor beta chain. The target of this receptor is not known. Base quality data are lacking; no much larger clone is found one base away. Each donor gave one peripheral blood draw, averaging around 0.11 L, which was collected into heparinised tubes. Naive, central memory, regulatory and stem cell-like memory CD4+ T cells were sorted on a BD FACSAria II using a panel including CD45RO, CCR7, CD25, CD127, CD95 and CD27. Purity was above 95% for every sorted population. Right away, PBMCs were isolated by Lymphoprep density gradient centrifugation and were stained directly, with no culture step. Samples were stained and sorted in pairs, with one healthy donor and one patient per experiment, so that batch effects were minimized. These data originate in a study of beta chain features in type 1 diabetes listed by TCRdb under 2018. With respect to the entire study: Mean age, gender distribution, total cell number and subset yield did not differ between patients and healthy donors. A total of around 100 million sorted cells were examined across all samples, and RNA yield correlated strongly with the number of cells per subset. The study compared TCRB repertoires of sorted circulating CD4+ T cell subsets between recently diagnosed type 1 diabetes patients and matched healthy donors. Whereas all 30 or so donors provided naive and central memory subsets, regulatory and stem cell-like memory subsets were isolated from just 8 patients and about eight healthy donors.

V was cut back by 4 bases and J by 5 bases, leaving a gap of 11 bases between them. The CDR3 holds 13 amino acids from the cysteine to the phenylalanine. Left in the record is the CDR3 DNA by itself, 39 bases read in frame from the first base. Sequences MNHEY (CDR1) and SMNVEV (CDR2) are obtained from the germline V gene (reference sequence). The entire amount of isolated RNA was reverse transcribed using the High Capacity cDNA Reverse Transcription Kit, so the sequenced TCRB transcripts were expressed ones. Deep immunoSEQ sequencing was performed on naive, central memory and regulatory T cell samples, with an average of roughly 4 million total reads per sample. Sorted cells were lysed in RLT buffer, and RNA was extracted using DNase-treated RNeasy Micro or Mini kits according to cell number. Each cell subset was processed on its own to prevent cross-contamination, while patient and healthy donor samples were processed together. The immunoSEQ multiplex PCR was used to amplify TCRB sequences from cDNA, yielding 87-bp fragments that span the CDR3 region. Sequencing of the amplicons was performed on the Illumina HiSeq platform. Concerning the study's data processing: Synthetic template baselines were used to correct PCR bias computationally, reads within Hamming distance 2 were collapsed, and singletons that could not be merged were discarded. Reads were aligned to IMGT to assign V, D and J genes, CDR3 length, and insertions or deletions at six rearrangement sites. Clonotype counts were normalized to sorted cell number within each subset before computing true diversity and Gini coefficients with the tcR R package. The overlap coefficient, calculated on TCRB nucleotide sequences, was used to quantify repertoire sharing. Out-of-frame TCRB sequences from naive cells were analyzed as a proxy for the pre-selection repertoire. TCRdb re-hosts the immuneACCESS table, in-frame sequences only. Its copies lack some clones; in the studies checked, an unresolved V gene accounts for under half of them, and the cause for the rest is not known. V, J and clone size reflect that table, while D and trimming were determined from the DNA. The sample profile shows about 400,000 clones; 10% to 15% of them were found once. The ten largest account for 0.015% to 0.02% of the sample.

General conclusions and limits of the study: Because cDNA was sequenced instead of genomic DNA, activated cells with high expression could be over-represented, although the groups did not differ in activation or CD3 levels. Naive, central memory and regulatory TCRB repertoires appeared to be more similar among patients than among healthy donors. Fewer insertions and more nucleotide deletions at VDJ recombination sites were observed in patients with type 1 diabetes, implying thymic rearrangement abnormalities. Only small numbers of individuals were included in the HLA sub-analyses, which left unresolved whether HLA type had any influence on TCRB rearrangement. In all four CD4+ subsets, TCRB CDR3 length was moderately but significantly shorter in type 1 diabetes patients. Shorter templates might have been favored by PCR, but patient and control samples were amplified and corrected together, so both groups would have been affected equally by any skew.

Sequenced material: naive CD4+ T cells from blood. The cell subset or site label, as the study defines it: true naive CD4+ T cells. The sequence came from a man between 18 and 35 years old in good health. The chain couples TRBV27 to TRBJ1-1; a tentative D call is TRBD1 (5 bases match). The CDR3 region: CASSSGLGTEAFF. The DNA is as follows: TGTGCCAGCAGTTCAGGGTTGGGGACTGAAGCTTTCTTT.